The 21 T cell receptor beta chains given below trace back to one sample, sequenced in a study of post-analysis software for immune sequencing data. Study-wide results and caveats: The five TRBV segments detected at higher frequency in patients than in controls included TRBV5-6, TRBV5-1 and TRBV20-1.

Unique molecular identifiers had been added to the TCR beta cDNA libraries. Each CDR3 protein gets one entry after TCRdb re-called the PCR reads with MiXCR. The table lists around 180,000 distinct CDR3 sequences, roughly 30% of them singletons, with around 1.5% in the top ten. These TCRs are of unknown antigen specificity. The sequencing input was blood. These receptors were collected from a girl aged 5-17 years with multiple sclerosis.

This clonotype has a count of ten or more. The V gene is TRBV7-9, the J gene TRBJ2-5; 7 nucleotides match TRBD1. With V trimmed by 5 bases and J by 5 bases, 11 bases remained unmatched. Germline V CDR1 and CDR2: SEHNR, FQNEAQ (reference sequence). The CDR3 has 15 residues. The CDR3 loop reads CASSLNTGTEETQYF. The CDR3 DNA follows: TGTGCCAGCAGCCTAAACACCGGGACAGAGGAGACCCAGTACTTC.

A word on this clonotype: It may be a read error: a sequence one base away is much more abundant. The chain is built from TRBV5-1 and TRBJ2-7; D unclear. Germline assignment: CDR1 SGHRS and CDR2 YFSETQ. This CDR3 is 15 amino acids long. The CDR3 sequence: CVSSPDLAGSYEQYF. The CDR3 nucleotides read TGCGTCAGCAGCCCAGACCTGGCAGGCTCCTACGAGCAGTACTTC.

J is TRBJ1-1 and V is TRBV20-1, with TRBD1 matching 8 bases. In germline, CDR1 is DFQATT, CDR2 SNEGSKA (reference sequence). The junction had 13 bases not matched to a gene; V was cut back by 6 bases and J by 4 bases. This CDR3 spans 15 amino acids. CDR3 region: CSARRTGSGFTEAFF. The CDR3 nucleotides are TGCAGTGCCAGACGGACAGGGAGTGGGTTCACTGAAGCTTTCTTT.

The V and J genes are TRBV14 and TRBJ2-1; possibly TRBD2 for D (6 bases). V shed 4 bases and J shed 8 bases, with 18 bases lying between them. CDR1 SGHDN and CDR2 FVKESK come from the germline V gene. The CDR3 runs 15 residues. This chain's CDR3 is CASSPRGSMWDEQFF. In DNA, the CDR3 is TGTGCCAGCAGCCCCCGGGGGTCTATGTGGGATGAGCAGTTCTTC.

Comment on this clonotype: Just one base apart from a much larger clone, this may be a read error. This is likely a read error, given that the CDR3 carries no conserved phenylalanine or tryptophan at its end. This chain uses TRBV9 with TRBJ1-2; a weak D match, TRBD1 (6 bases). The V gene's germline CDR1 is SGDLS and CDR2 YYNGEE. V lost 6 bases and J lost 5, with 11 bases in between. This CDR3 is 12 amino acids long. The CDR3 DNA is TGTGCCAGCAAGGGAGGGGGATATGGCTACACCGTC. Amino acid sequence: CASKGGGYGYTV.

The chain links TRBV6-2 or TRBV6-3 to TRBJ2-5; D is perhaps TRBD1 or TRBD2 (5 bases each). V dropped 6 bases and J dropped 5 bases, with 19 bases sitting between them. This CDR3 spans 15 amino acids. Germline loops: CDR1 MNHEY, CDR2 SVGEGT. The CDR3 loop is CASSYGTVVAETQYF. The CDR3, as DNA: TGTGCCAGCAGCTACGGGACCGTTGTAGCGGAGACCCAGTACTTC.

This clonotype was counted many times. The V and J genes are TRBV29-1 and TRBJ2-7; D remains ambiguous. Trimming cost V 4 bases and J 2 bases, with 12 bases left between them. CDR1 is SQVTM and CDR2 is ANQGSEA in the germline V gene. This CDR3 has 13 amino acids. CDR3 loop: CSVGPRLAYEQYF. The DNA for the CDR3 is TGCAGCGTTGGCCCCCGTCTGGCCTACGAGCAGTACTTC.

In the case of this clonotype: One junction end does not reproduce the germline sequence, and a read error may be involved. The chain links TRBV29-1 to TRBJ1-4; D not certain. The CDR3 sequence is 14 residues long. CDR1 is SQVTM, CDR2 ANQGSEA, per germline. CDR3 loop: CGVPGGSTNEKLFF. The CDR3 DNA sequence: TGCGGCGTTCCAGGAGGTTCGACTAATGAAAAACTGTTTTTT.

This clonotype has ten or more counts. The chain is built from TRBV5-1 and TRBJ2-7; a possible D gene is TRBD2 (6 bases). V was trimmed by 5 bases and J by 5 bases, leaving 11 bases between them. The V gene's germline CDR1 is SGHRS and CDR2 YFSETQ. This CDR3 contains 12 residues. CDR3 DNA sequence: TGCGCCAGCAGACAATGGACTAACGAGCAGTACTTC. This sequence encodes CASRQWTNEQYF.

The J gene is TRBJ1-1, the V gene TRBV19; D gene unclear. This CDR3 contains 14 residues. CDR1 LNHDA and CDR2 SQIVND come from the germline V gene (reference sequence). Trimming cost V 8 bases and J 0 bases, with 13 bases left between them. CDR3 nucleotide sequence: TGTGCCAGTTGGAGACGGTCTATGAACACTGAAGCTTTCTTT. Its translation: CASWRRSMNTEAFF.

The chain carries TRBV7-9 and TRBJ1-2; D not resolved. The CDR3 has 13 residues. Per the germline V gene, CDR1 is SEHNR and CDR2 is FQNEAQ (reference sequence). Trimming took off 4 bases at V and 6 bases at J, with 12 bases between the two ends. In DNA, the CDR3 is TGTGCCAGCAGCTCCCACGGGGAGGATGGCTACACCTTC. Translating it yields CASSSHGEDGYTF.

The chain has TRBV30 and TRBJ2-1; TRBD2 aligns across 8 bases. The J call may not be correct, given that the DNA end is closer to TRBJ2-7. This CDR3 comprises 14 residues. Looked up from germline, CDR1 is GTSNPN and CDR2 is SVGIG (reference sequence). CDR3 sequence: CACTVAGTFSEQYF. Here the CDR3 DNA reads TGTGCCTGTACCGTAGCGGGAACTTTCTCCGAGCAGTACTTC.

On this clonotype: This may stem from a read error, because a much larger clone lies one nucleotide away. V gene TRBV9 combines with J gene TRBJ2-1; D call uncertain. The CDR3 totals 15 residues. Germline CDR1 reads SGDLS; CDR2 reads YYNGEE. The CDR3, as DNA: TGTACCAGCAGCGTATCTGGCCAGACCTACAATGAGCAGTTCTTC. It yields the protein CTSSVSGQTYNEQFF.

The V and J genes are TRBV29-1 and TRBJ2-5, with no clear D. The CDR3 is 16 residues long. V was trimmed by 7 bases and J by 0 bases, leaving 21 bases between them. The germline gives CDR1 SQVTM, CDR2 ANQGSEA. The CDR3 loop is CSAMGLVAMYQETQYF. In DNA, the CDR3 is TGCAGCGCTATGGGCCTAGTGGCCATGTACCAAGAGACCCAGTACTTC. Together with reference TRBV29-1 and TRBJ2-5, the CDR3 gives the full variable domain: SAVISQKPSRDICQRGTSLTIQCQVDSQVTMMFWYRQQPGQSLTLIATANQGSEATYESGFVIDKFPISRPNLTFSTLTVSNMSPEDSSIYLCSAMGLVAMYQETQYFGPGTRLLVL.

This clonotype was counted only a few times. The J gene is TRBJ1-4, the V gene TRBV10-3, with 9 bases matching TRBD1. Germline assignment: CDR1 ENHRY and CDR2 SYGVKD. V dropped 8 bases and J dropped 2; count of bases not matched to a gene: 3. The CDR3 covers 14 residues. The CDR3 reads CAIGTGGTNEKLFF. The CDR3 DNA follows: TGTGCCATCGGCACAGGGGGCACTAATGAAAAACTGTTTTTT.

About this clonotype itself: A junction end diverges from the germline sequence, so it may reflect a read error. The CDR3 nucleotides read TGCAGTGCTAGGGACAGCTACCAAAATTCACCCCCCCACTTT. This encodes CSARDSYQNSPPHF. This chain uses TRBV20-1 with TRBJ1-6, with D tentatively TRBD1 (6 bases). CDR3 size: 14 residues. Germline CDR1 is DFQATT and CDR2 is SNEGSKA (reference sequence).

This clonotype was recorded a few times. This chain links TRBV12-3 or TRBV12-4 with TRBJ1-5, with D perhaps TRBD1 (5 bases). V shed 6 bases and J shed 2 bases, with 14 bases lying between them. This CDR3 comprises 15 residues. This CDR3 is CASSPGTWGNQPQHF. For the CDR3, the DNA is TGTGCCAGCAGCCCAGGGACTTGGGGCAATCAGCCCCAGCATTTT.

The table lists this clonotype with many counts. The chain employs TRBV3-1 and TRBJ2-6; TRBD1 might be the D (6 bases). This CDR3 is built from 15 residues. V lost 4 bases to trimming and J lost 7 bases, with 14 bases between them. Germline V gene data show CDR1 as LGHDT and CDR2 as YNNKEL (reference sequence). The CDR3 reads CASSRTDGPANVLTF. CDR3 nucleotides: TGTGCCAGCAGCCGGACAGACGGTCCCGCCAACGTCCTGACTTTC.

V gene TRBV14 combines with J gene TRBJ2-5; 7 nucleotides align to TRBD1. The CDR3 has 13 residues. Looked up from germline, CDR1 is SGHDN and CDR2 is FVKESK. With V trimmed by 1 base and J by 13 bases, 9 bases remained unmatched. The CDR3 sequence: CASSQVTRQGWYF. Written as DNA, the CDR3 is TGTGCCAGCAGCCAAGTGACGAGACAGGGATGGTACTTC.

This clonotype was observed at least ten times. CDR3 region: CASSLPLAEETQYF. Written as DNA, the CDR3 is TGCGCCAGCAGCCTCCCCCTAGCGGAAGAGACCCAGTACTTC. V gene TRBV5-1 combines with J gene TRBJ2-5, with TRBD2 matching over 7 bases. CDR1 and CDR2 (germline): SGHRS, YFSETQ. J gave up 3 bases and V 4 bases, and 6 bases lay outside the gene matches. The CDR3 is made up of 14 amino acids.

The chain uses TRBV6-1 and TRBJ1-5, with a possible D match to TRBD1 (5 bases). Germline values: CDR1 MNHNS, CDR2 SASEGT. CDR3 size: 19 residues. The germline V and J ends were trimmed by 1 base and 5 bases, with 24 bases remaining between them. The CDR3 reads CASSEEGERGLVAHQPQHF. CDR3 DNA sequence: TGTGCCAGCAGTGAAGAAGGGGAAAGGGGTTTGGTCGCTCATCAGCCCCAGCATTTT.